What follows are 12 T cell receptor beta chains derived from one specimen sequenced in a study of patients and donors after allogeneic stem cell transplantation. TCRdb passed the RT-PCR reads through MiXCR, listing each CDR3 protein once. The sample lists over 350,000 distinct CDR3 sequences; roughly 17% were seen once. Sequenced: blood, either unsorted or a sorted T cell fraction (not recorded which). Receptor source: a human donor who was either an allogeneic HSCT recipient or a stem cell or donor lymphocyte infusion donor (not recorded which). It is not recorded whose cells these are; they may come from a transplant donor.

This clonotype was counted between two and nine times. V gene TRBV12-3 or TRBV12-4 combines with J gene TRBJ1-4, with D unclear. The CDR3 loop spans 11 amino acids. V was pared by 6 bases and J by 8 bases, with 7 bases between. CDR3 sequence: CASSPGEKLFF. The CDR3 bases are TGTGCCAGCAGCCCGGGGGAAAAACTGTTTTTT.

The chain links TRBV7-6 to TRBJ2-2; 12 bases match TRBD2. V shed 4 bases and J 5 bases; nucleotides not matched to a gene: 11. Germline V gene lookup returns CDR1 SGHVS and CDR2 FNYEAQ. The CDR3 is 18 amino acids. The CDR3 DNA sequence: TGTGCCAGCAGCTCCCGACTAGCGGGAGACCCGGGGACCGGGGAGCTGTTTTTT. This codes for CASSSRLAGDPGTGELFF.

This clonotype appeared a few times. This rearrangement joins TRBV6-1 to TRBJ2-2; a weak D match, TRBD1 (6 bases). V was clipped by 5 bases and J by 0 bases, with 13 bases between them. Looked up from germline, CDR1 is MNHNS and CDR2 is SASEGT. The CDR3 loop spans 16 amino acids. DNA of the CDR3: TGTGCCAGCAGTACTTTCCGGGACACGAACACCGGGGAGCTGTTTTTT. Its translation is CASSTFRDTNTGELFF.

This clonotype was recorded once. The V call is TRBV7-9, the J call TRBJ1-2; D not certain. Germline values: CDR1 SEHNR, CDR2 FQNEAQ (reference sequence). Trimming took 3 bases from V and 8 from J, leaving 19 bases between them. CDR3 length: 15 amino acids. CDR3 loop: CASSLEMTGPRGYTF. The CDR3 DNA reads as TGTGCCAGCAGCTTGGAGATGACCGGCCCAAGGGGCTACACCTTC.

The table lists this clonotype with a few counts. V gene TRBV20-1 combines with J gene TRBJ2-1; 13 bases map to TRBD2. CDR3 length: 15 amino acids. The J segment lost 4 bases and the V segment lost 0 bases, leaving 0 bases of the junction unmatched. Germline V CDR1 and CDR2: DFQATT, SNEGSKA (reference sequence). The CDR3 loop reads CSARELAGGYNEQFF. The CDR3 DNA is TGCAGTGCTAGAGAACTAGCGGGGGGGTACAATGAGCAGTTCTTC.

V usage is TRBV24-1 and J usage is TRBJ2-1, with TRBD2 matching over 10 bases. Unmatched junction bases numbered 13, after V lost 9 bases and J lost 0 bases. Germline V CDR1 and CDR2: KGHDR, SFDVKD. The CDR3 covers 18 residues. CDR3 region: CATPVERGGPYSYNEQFF. Here the CDR3 DNA reads TGTGCCACCCCTGTTGAGCGGGGGGGCCCTTACTCCTACAATGAGCAGTTCTTC.

The rearrangement joins TRBV9 to TRBJ2-5; no definite D call. The V end lost 0 bases, the J end lost 5 bases, and 14 bases lay between the germline ends. Germline loops: CDR1 SGDLS, CDR2 YYNGEE. The CDR3 covers 15 residues. This CDR3 is CASSVGNSVSETQYF. Here the CDR3 DNA reads TGTGCCAGCAGCGTAGGAAATAGTGTTAGTGAGACCCAGTACTTC.

This clonotype was picked up a small number of times. This chain uses TRBV12-3 or TRBV12-4 with TRBJ2-4; 7 bases agree with TRBD1. Unmatched junction bases numbered 7, after V lost 5 bases and J lost 0 bases. The CDR3 contains 16 residues. The CDR3 here is CASSRQGNLAKNIQYF. The CDR3 DNA reads as TGTGCCAGCAGTAGACAGGGAAACCTAGCCAAAAACATTCAGTACTTC.

This clonotype has ten or more counts. The rearrangement uses TRBV3-1 and TRBJ2-7; perhaps TRBD2 as D (5 bases). The CDR3 sequence is 16 residues long. V shed 4 bases and J shed 1 base, with 17 bases lying between them. Germline CDR1 reads LGHDT; CDR2 reads YNNKEL (reference sequence). CDR3 residues: CASSLSSGGNSYEQYF. CDR3 in DNA: TGTGCCAGCAGCCTCTCGAGCGGCGGAAATTCCTACGAGCAGTACTTC.

V is TRBV15 and J is TRBJ2-1; tentatively, D is TRBD2 (7 bases). V was pared by 7 bases and J by 9 bases, with 16 bases between. Per germline, CDR1 LNHNV and CDR2 YYDKDF (reference sequence). There are 13 residues in the CDR3. For the CDR3, the DNA is TGTGCCACCATGGGGGGGCGTATGGGTGAGCAGTTCTTC. As protein: CATMGGRMGEQFF.

The CDR3 sequence is CASSLSFRETGANVLTF. CDR3 DNA sequence: TGTGCCAGCAGCTTAAGTTTCAGGGAAACTGGGGCCAACGTCCTGACTTTC. This chain links TRBV7-6 with TRBJ2-6; perhaps TRBD1 as D (5 bases). Germline V gene sequence: CDR1 SGHVS, CDR2 FNYEAQ. The CDR3 is 17 residues long. Trimming pared 2 bases from V and 2 bases from J, leaving 13 bases between.

V gene TRBV20-1 combines with J gene TRBJ2-7; 9 bases are a match to TRBD1. Germline CDR1 is DFQATT and CDR2 is SNEGSKA (reference sequence). V gave up 7 bases and J gave up 5 bases; unmatched junction bases: 18. This CDR3 spans 16 amino acids. CDR3 nucleotides: TGCAGTGGCACCCTCCTCCGCGACAGGGGGTGGCACGAGCAGTACTTC. Its translation is CSGTLLRDRGWHEQYF.